The 14 T cell receptor beta chains below all came from one sample that was sequenced in a study of blood T cell repertoires in COVID-19. Using immunoSEQ multiplex PCR, the repertoire was profiled, and TCRdb retains in-frame clones only, with some absent. The table has more than 65,000 clones, around 88% seen once. The sequencing sample was made of peripheral blood. The source of these receptors is a man aged 60-69 years with acute or convalescent COVID-19.

V usage is TRBV10-3 and J usage is TRBJ1-1; TRBD1 matches at 7 bases. CDR3 length: 16 amino acids. The J segment lost 1 base and the V segment lost 2 bases, leaving 7 bases of the junction unmatched. Germline V gene sequence: CDR1 ENHRY, CDR2 SYGVKD. Here the CDR3 DNA reads TGTGCCATCAGTGAGCCAGCTGACAGGGAGAACACTGAAGCTTTCTTT. This encodes CAISEPADRENTEAFF.

V gene TRBV9 combines with J gene TRBJ1-2; TRBD1 aligns across 11 bases. Germline assignment: CDR1 SGDLS and CDR2 YYNGEE. The CDR3 has 18 amino acids. V shed 4 bases and J 6 bases; nucleotides not matched to a gene: 17. In DNA, the CDR3 is TGTGCCAGCAGCACCCGCACCTGGACAGGGGGCTCGATCGATGGCTACACCTTC. As protein: CASSTRTWTGGSIDGYTF.

The chain carries TRBV19 and TRBJ2-2; 8 bases agree with TRBD1. This CDR3 is 14 amino acids long. Germline V CDR1 and CDR2: LNHDA, SQIVND (reference sequence). Germline trimming cut 5 bases from V and 7 bases from J; bases unmatched to any gene: 6. The CDR3 spells CASSPGQGLGELFF. The DNA of the CDR3 is TGTGCCAGTAGTCCAGGACAGGGTCTCGGGGAGCTGTTTTTT.

The V gene is TRBV30, the J gene TRBJ1-5, with no clear D. The germline V and J ends were trimmed by 0 bases and 1 base, with 7 bases remaining between them. CDR1 GTSNPN and CDR2 SVGIG come from the germline V gene (reference sequence). CDR3 length: 14 amino acids. CDR3 nucleotide sequence: TGTGCCTGGAGTGTGGGCAGAAGCAATCAGCCCCAGCATTTT. This translates into CAWSVGRSNQPQHF.

The chain has TRBV13 and TRBJ1-6; tentative D call: TRBD1 (6 bases). Germline V gene lookup returns CDR1 PRHDT and CDR2 FYEKMQ (reference sequence). This CDR3 region has 17 residues. V dropped 1 base and J dropped 5 bases, with 15 bases sitting between them. The CDR3 loop reads CASSLAGGGTHNSPLHF. CDR3 DNA: TGTGCCAGCAGCTTAGCCGGGGGGGGGACACATAATTCACCCCTCCACTTT.

V and J are TRBV7-2 and TRBJ1-6; 9 bases match TRBD1. CDR3 length equals 15 residues. Germline V gives CDR1 SGHTA, CDR2 FQGNSA. The junction had 7 bases not matched to a gene; V was cut back by 6 bases and J by 7 bases. The DNA for the CDR3 is TGTGCCAGCAGTTGGGACAGGGTGGGGAATTCACCCCTCCACTTT. Protein product: CASSWDRVGNSPLHF. Based on the CDR3 plus reference TRBV7-2 and TRBJ1-6, the full variable domain is GAGVSQSPSNKVTEKGKDVELRCDPISGHTALYWYRQSLGQGLEFLIYFQGNSAPDKSGLPSDRFSAERTGGSVSTLTIQRTQQEDSAVYLCASSWDRVGNSPLHFGNGTRLTVT.

The rearrangement links TRBV19 to TRBJ2-1; possible D gene TRBD1, 6 bases. V dropped 3 bases and J dropped 8 bases, with 14 bases sitting between them. CDR1 is LNHDA, CDR2 SQIVND, per germline (reference sequence). The CDR3 length is 14 residues. CDR3: CASSMGQFYHEQFF. The CDR3 DNA is TGTGCCAGTAGTATGGGACAATTTTACCATGAGCAGTTCTTC.

V usage is TRBV15 and J usage is TRBJ2-2; 7 positions agree with TRBD1. V shed 4 bases, J shed 2 bases, and the junction held 4 bases outside the gene matches. The CDR3 covers 15 residues. Germline V gene data show CDR1 as LNHNV and CDR2 as YYDKDF (reference sequence). CDR3 in amino acids: CATSIDRVNTGELFF. As DNA, the CDR3 is TGTGCCACCAGCATAGACAGGGTTAACACCGGGGAGCTGTTTTTT. Looking up the rest from reference TRBV15 and TRBJ2-2 gives the full variable domain: DAMVIQNPRYQVTQFGKPVTLSCSQTLNHNVMYWYQQKSSQAPKLLFHYYDKDFNNEADTPDNFQSRRPNTSFCFLDIRSPGLGDTAMYLCATSIDRVNTGELFFGEGSRLTVL.

This chain connects TRBV13 to TRBJ1-6, with TRBD1 matching 7 bases. CDR3 size: 15 residues. With 5 bases clipped from V and 7 bases from J, the junction kept 8 bases outside the gene matches. In germline, CDR1 is PRHDT, CDR2 FYEKMQ (reference sequence). In DNA, the CDR3 is TGTGCCAGCAGCCCGAGATGGACAGGAAATTCACCCCTCCACTTT. Residues: CASSPRWTGNSPLHF.

Comment on this clone: The sample contains more than one DNA sequence encoding this CDR3. The rearrangement uses TRBV19 and TRBJ1-5, with 8 bases identical to TRBD1. The ends lost 5 bases at V and 6 bases at J; junction bases unmatched: 3. CDR1 is LNHDA and CDR2 is SQIVND in the germline V gene (reference sequence). The CDR3 covers 13 residues. The CDR3 DNA is TGTGCCAGTAGTGGACAGGGAGGTCAGCCCCAGCATTTT. This gives the protein CASSGQGGQPQHF.

The V and J genes are TRBV12-3 or TRBV12-4 and TRBJ1-5; D unresolved. This CDR3 comprises 13 residues. The ends were cut back, 1 base at V and 4 bases at J, with 5 bases in the middle. The CDR3 reads CASSLEPNQPQHF. CDR3 DNA: TGTGCCAGCAGTTTAGAGCCAAATCAGCCCCAGCATTTT.

The rearrangement uses TRBV14 and TRBJ1-3; D is undetermined. CDR3 length equals 15 residues. V lost 0 bases, J lost 0 bases, and 6 bases lay in between. Germline CDR1 and CDR2: SGHDN and FVKESK. The CDR3 loop reads CASSQDRGSGNTIYF. Here the CDR3 DNA reads TGTGCCAGCAGCCAAGATCGGGGCTCTGGAAACACCATATATTTT.

The CDR3 sequence is CASSRDGATYNEQFF. The CDR3 nucleotides read TGTGCCAGCAGCCGAGACGGAGCAACCTACAATGAGCAGTTCTTC. V gene TRBV7-9 combines with J gene TRBJ2-1, with unresolved D. Germline loops: CDR1 SEHNR, CDR2 FQNEAQ (reference sequence). Trimming left V 5 bases short and J 2 bases short, with 13 bases between. CDR3 length: 15 residues.

This chain uses TRBV6-2 or TRBV6-3 with TRBJ1-1; a weak D match, TRBD1 (5 bases). Germline V gene data show CDR1 as MNHEY and CDR2 as SVGEGT. The CDR3 length is 15 residues. V lost 0 bases to trimming and J lost 4 bases, with 12 bases between them. The CDR3 loop reads CASSYSLLGGTEAFF. Here the CDR3 DNA reads TGTGCCAGCAGTTACTCACTCCTCGGGGGCACTGAAGCTTTCTTT.